Each of the 30 T cell receptor beta chains below was sequenced from the same sample in a study of CD8 T cells in ankylosing spondylitis (dated by TCRdb to 2015 to 2018). The paper's findings and limits, for the study overall: A TCR beta motif of eight highly homologous amino acid variants appeared characteristic of blood from ankylosing spondylitis patients.

Their specific antigens are unknown. Libraries were constructed by 5' RACE. Instrument used: Illumina HiSeq 2500. TCRdb reprocessing: public reads trimmed at Q25 with fastp, clones called with MiXCR, in-frame beta chains kept. Records with the same CDR3 protein are collapsed into one entry carrying the most frequent genes and DNA. Recorded for this sample are under 850,000 distinct CDR3 sequences; around a fifth of them occurred a single time. The ten largest clonotypes hold approximately 18% of the sample. Sequenced material: blood, either unsorted or a sorted T cell fraction (not recorded which). The receptors come from a male donor with ankylosing spondylitis.

CDR3 DNA sequence: TGCGCCAGCAGCTCCGCGACAGGGGGCGGGGAGACCCAGTACTTC. Its protein product is CASSSATGGGETQYF. The chain carries TRBV5-1 and TRBJ2-5, with 10 bases lining up with TRBD1. Germline V CDR1 and CDR2: SGHRS, YFSETQ. The CDR3 totals 15 residues. With 3 bases clipped from V and 5 bases from J, the junction kept 7 bases outside the gene matches.

V is TRBV12-3 or TRBV12-4 and J is TRBJ2-1, with 9 bases aligning to TRBD1. The ends lost 4 bases at V and 6 bases at J; junction bases unmatched: 4. The CDR3 extends over 14 amino acids. The CDR3 protein is CASSSGQGPNEQFF. CDR3 coding DNA: TGTGCCAGCAGTTCGGGACAGGGCCCCAATGAGCAGTTCTTC.

V gene TRBV10-3 combines with J gene TRBJ1-1; TRBD1 matches at 7 bases. The CDR3 runs to 14 residues. Germline V lookup: CDR1 ENHRY, CDR2 SYGVKD. V was clipped by 3 bases and J by 5 bases; unmatched bases: 6. The CDR3 bases are TGTGCCATCAGTGAAGGAGGGGGCCGGACTGAAGCTTTCTTT. Translated: CAISEGGGRTEAFF.

The chain recombines TRBV11-2 with TRBJ2-5, with 8 bases identical to TRBD2. The CDR3 has 16 amino acids. Trimming at V came to 0 bases and at J to 1 base, leaving 4 bases not matched to a gene. CDR1 is SGHAT, CDR2 FQNNGV, per germline. CDR3 sequence (DNA): TGTGCCAGCAGCTTAGAGGCGGGGGGCCTCCAAGAGACCCAGTACTTC. This translates into CASSLEAGGLQETQYF. Supplemented by reference TRBV11-2 and TRBJ2-5, the full variable domain reads EAGVAQSPRYKIIEKRQSVAFWCNPISGHATLYWYQQILGQGPKLLIQFQNNGVVDDSQLPKDRFSAERLKGVDSTLKIQPAKLEDSAVYLCASSLEAGGLQETQYFGPGTRLLVL.

The chain uses TRBV27 and TRBJ1-1; TRBD1 is a possible D gene (6 bases). Germline-derived CDR1 and CDR2 are MNHEY and SMNVEV (reference sequence). The CDR3 loop spans 14 amino acids. Deletions cut 2 bases from V and 1 base from J, with 8 bases between. DNA for the CDR3: TGTGCCAGCAGTTTAGACAGGCAGAACACTGAAGCTTTCTTT. Its protein is CASSLDRQNTEAFF.

CDR3 region: CASGGGSTDTQYF. The CDR3 nucleotides are TGTGCCAGTGGGGGGGGGAGCACAGATACGCAGTATTTT. This chain uses TRBV2 with TRBJ2-3; 7 positions match TRBD2. Germline CDR1 is SNHLY and CDR2 is FYNNEI. The CDR3 spans 13 residues. After removal of 9 bases from V and 0 bases from J, the junction contained 3 bases not matched to a gene.

This sequence joins TRBV28 and TRBJ1-6; D gene unclear. The germline V gene encodes CDR1 MDHEN and CDR2 SYDVKM. This CDR3 comprises 15 residues. The V gene lost 5 bases and the J gene lost 7 bases, with 15 bases spanning the gap. Here the CDR3 reads CASSLGGSKNSPLHF. Written as DNA, the CDR3 is TGTGCCAGCAGTCTCGGCGGATCTAAAAATTCACCCCTCCACTTT. The full variable domain, in which reference TRBV28 and TRBJ1-6 provide the parts outside the CDR3, is DVKVTQSSRYLVKRTGEKVFLECVQDMDHENMFWYRQDPGLGLRLIYFSYDVKMKEKGDIPEGYSVSREKKERFSLILESASTNQTSMYLCASSLGGSKNSPLHFGNGTRLTVT.

The V gene is TRBV6-5, the J gene TRBJ2-1, with 13 bases lining up with TRBD2. The CDR3 spans 16 residues. CDR1 and CDR2 from the germline V gene are MNHEY and SVGAGI. V dropped 3 bases and J dropped 8; count of bases not matched to a gene: 7. Here the CDR3 DNA reads TGTGCCAGCAGTTATGTCACTAGCGGGGGGGCATATGAGCAGTTCTTC. This sequence encodes CASSYVTSGGAYEQFF.

This clonotype came up a few times. V gene TRBV10-3 combines with J gene TRBJ2-7; tentatively, D is TRBD1 or TRBD2 (5 bases each). V was shortened by 4 bases and J by 2 bases, with 12 bases between the two germline ends. The germline gives CDR1 ENHRY, CDR2 SYGVKD. This CDR3 spans 14 amino acids. This chain's CDR3 is CAISAEDKTYEQYF. The CDR3 DNA reads TGTGCCATCAGTGCGGAGGACAAGACCTACGAGCAGTACTTC.

This clonotype occurred a few times. The chain couples TRBV20-1 to TRBJ2-1; D might be TRBD2 (6 bases). Germline values: CDR1 DFQATT, CDR2 SNEGSKA (reference sequence). Trimming removed 7 bases from V and 4 bases from J, with 11 bases in between. This CDR3 spans 12 amino acids. Written as DNA, the CDR3 is TGCAGTGAGCTAGCGAGTTACAATGAGCAGTTCTTC. Protein: CSELASYNEQFF.

The chain uses TRBV11-1 and TRBJ2-5, with a possible D match to TRBD1 (5 bases). Germline V gene sequence: CDR1 SGHAT, CDR2 FQDESV (reference sequence). V lost 4 bases and J 5 bases, leaving 29 bases between the germline ends. The CDR3 runs 19 residues. Here the CDR3 reads CASSSLFSRTSSSWETQYF. CDR3 nucleotide sequence: TGTGCCAGCAGCTCCCTATTTTCACGGACAAGCTCATCTTGGGAGACCCAGTACTTC. The full variable domain, with the rest looked up from reference TRBV11-1 and TRBJ2-5, is EAEVAQSPRYKITEKSQAVAFWCDPISGHATLYWYRQILGQGPELLVQFQDESVVDDSQLPKDRFSAERLKGVDSTLKIQPAELGDSAMYLCASSSLFSRTSSSWETQYFGPGTRLLVL.

The chain couples TRBV29-1 to TRBJ2-5; the match to TRBD2 covers 8 bases. V lost 3 bases and J lost 2; bases outside the gene matches: 5. The germline V gene encodes CDR1 SQVTM and CDR2 ANQGSEA. The length of the CDR3 is 14 residues. CDR3 protein: CSVDGGGVQETQYF. CDR3 bases: TGCAGCGTTGACGGGGGGGGTGTACAAGAGACCCAGTACTTC. Variable domain in full (rest from reference TRBV29-1 and TRBJ2-5): SAVISQKPSRDICQRGTSLTIQCQVDSQVTMMFWYRQQPGQSLTLIATANQGSEATYESGFVIDKFPISRPNLTFSTLTVSNMSPEDSSIYLCSVDGGGVQETQYFGPGTRLLVL.

The rearrangement links TRBV6-6 to TRBJ1-4; D unresolved. This CDR3 has 13 amino acids. CDR1 is MNHNY and CDR2 is SVGAGI in the germline V gene (reference sequence). V was clipped by 4 bases and J by 7 bases, with 10 bases between them. CDR3 coding DNA: TGTGCCAGCAGTTCGATCAATTCTGAAAAACTGTTTTTT. It translates to CASSSINSEKLFF.

This rearrangement joins TRBV3-1 to TRBJ2-2; 10 bases align to TRBD1. Germline V lookup: CDR1 LGHDT, CDR2 YNNKEL (reference sequence). The V and J ends lost 4 bases and 6 bases, in that order; junction bases with no gene match: 8. The CDR3 runs to 16 residues. CDR3 region: CASSLLTGGHSGELFF. The CDR3, as DNA: TGTGCCAGCAGCCTGTTGACAGGGGGCCATTCCGGGGAGCTGTTTTTT.

The rearrangement uses TRBV6-2 or TRBV6-3 and TRBJ1-2, with a weak D call TRBD1 (6 bases). Germline V CDR1 and CDR2: MNHEY, SVGEGT. CDR3 length equals 12 residues. V was pared by 6 bases and J by 7 bases, with 12 bases between. The CDR3 loop reads CASSPGARGYTF. The DNA of the CDR3 is TGTGCCAGCAGCCCGGGGGCGCGTGGCTACACCTTC.

CDR3 protein: CSASQGRDGYTF. DNA for the CDR3: TGCAGTGCTAGCCAGGGTCGGGATGGCTACACCTTC. The rearrangement links TRBV20-1 to TRBJ1-2, with a tentative D call TRBD1 (5 bases). CDR3 length: 12 amino acids. Germline lookup yields CDR1 DFQATT and CDR2 SNEGSKA (reference sequence). V was clipped by 3 bases and J by 6 bases, with 11 bases between them.

The gene calls are TRBV28 and TRBJ1-3; D perhaps matches TRBD1 (5 bases). The germline CDR1 and CDR2 sequences are MDHEN and SYDVKM. CDR3 size: 15 residues. V dropped 6 bases and J dropped 0 bases, with 12 bases sitting between them. The CDR3 DNA reads as TGTGCCAGCAGCATGGACACACTCTCTGGAAACACCATATATTTT. Translation: CASSMDTLSGNTIYF.

J is TRBJ1-5 and V is TRBV12-3 or TRBV12-4; 8 positions match TRBD1. J lost 4 bases, V lost 6 bases, and 8 bases had no gene match. The CDR3 has 15 amino acids. CDR3 nucleotide sequence: TGTGCCAGCAGACTAACGGGACAGGTGAATCAGCCCCAGCATTTT. It specifies CASRLTGQVNQPQHF.

This clonotype was counted only a few times. This chain links TRBV4-1 with TRBJ2-5; 11 bases are a match to TRBD2. Germline CDR1 MGHRA, CDR2 YSYEKL. The CDR3 is 17 residues long. V was clipped by 4 bases and J by 1 base; unmatched bases: 8. The CDR3 spells CASSLNRGLAVQETQYF. The DNA of the CDR3 is TGCGCCAGCAGCCTAAACCGGGGACTAGCGGTCCAAGAGACCCAGTACTTC.

This clonotype occurred a few times. J is TRBJ2-7 and V is TRBV7-9, with a tentative D call TRBD2 (6 bases). Germline loops: CDR1 SEHNR, CDR2 FQNEAQ (reference sequence). V gave up 4 bases and J gave up 1 base, with 14 bases separating them. The CDR3 contains 15 residues. CDR3 nucleotide sequence: TGTGCCAGCAGCTCCCCCGGGAGCTCATCCTACGAGCAGTACTTC. The encoded protein is CASSSPGSSSYEQYF.

This chain joins TRBV3-1 and TRBJ1-6, with 7 bases identical to TRBD1. V was pared by 3 bases and J by 1 base, with 3 bases of the junction left unmatched. Germline V lookup: CDR1 LGHDT, CDR2 YNNKEL (reference sequence). This CDR3 has 16 residues. The CDR3 bases are TGTGCCAGCAGCCAGTCCAGGGGGTCCTATAATTCACCCCTCCACTTT. Its translation is CASSQSRGSYNSPLHF. The entire variable domain, with the rest obtained from reference TRBV3-1 and TRBJ1-6, is as follows: DTAVSQTPKYLVTQMGNDKSIKCEQNLGHDTMYWYKQDSKKFLKIMFSYNNKELIINETVPNRFSPKSPDKAHLNLHINSLELGDSAVYFCASSQSRGSYNSPLHFGNGTRLTVT.

This clonotype was observed a few times. The V gene is TRBV12-3 or TRBV12-4, the J gene TRBJ2-2; 7 bases line up with TRBD2. V shed 6 bases and J 7 bases; nucleotides not matched to a gene: 8. This CDR3 comprises 14 residues. CDR3: CASSRGVVRGELFF. DNA for the CDR3: TGTGCCAGCAGCCGGGGGGTAGTACGCGGGGAGCTGTTTTTT.

This clonotype appeared a few times. This rearrangement joins TRBV10-3 to TRBJ2-2; D is unclear. The CDR3 is 13 amino acids. Trimming cost V 7 bases and J 2 bases, with 8 bases left between them. Germline CDR1 is ENHRY and CDR2 is SYGVKD. DNA for the CDR3: TGTGCCATCACCCCCTCAAACACCGGGGAGCTGTTTTTT. This translates into CAITPSNTGELFF.

This clonotype was seen more than once but under ten times. This chain joins TRBV29-1 and TRBJ2-3, with D possibly matching TRBD2 (6 bases). CDR3 length equals 13 residues. CDR1 is SQVTM, CDR2 ANQGSEA, per germline. Deletions cut 5 bases from V and 14 bases from J, with 23 bases between. The CDR3 DNA is TGCAGCGTTCCCCACGATTTAGCGGCGATTTTGTATTTT. Its protein is CSVPHDLAAILYF.

This clonotype came up many times. The chain is built from TRBV7-2 and TRBJ2-3; a possible D gene is TRBD1 (5 bases). Germline V gene sequence: CDR1 SGHTA, CDR2 FQGNSA. V dropped 7 bases and J dropped 4 bases, with 12 bases sitting between them. The CDR3 has 13 amino acids. The CDR3 loop is CASNKQGADTQYF. CDR3 bases: TGTGCCAGCAACAAGCAGGGCGCAGATACGCAGTATTTT. Full variable domain (outside the CDR3, taken from reference TRBV7-2 and TRBJ2-3): GAGVSQSPSNKVTEKGKDVELRCDPISGHTALYWYRQSLGQGLEFLIYFQGNSAPDKSGLPSDRFSAERTGGSVSTLTIQRTQQEDSAVYLCASNKQGADTQYFGPGTRLTVL.

This clonotype appeared a few times. V usage is TRBV28 and J usage is TRBJ2-7; D is uncertain. This CDR3 spans 11 amino acids. The V gene's germline CDR1 is MDHEN and CDR2 SYDVKM. With 7 bases removed from V and 7 bases from J, the gap between germline ends came to 11 bases. Here the CDR3 reads CASIGRTEQYF. In nucleotides, the CDR3 is TGTGCCAGCATTGGGCGGACGGAGCAGTACTTC. Variable domain in full (rest from reference TRBV28 and TRBJ2-7): DVKVTQSSRYLVKRTGEKVFLECVQDMDHENMFWYRQDPGLGLRLIYFSYDVKMKEKGDIPEGYSVSREKKERFSLILESASTNQTSMYLCASIGRTEQYFGPGTRLTVT.

The V gene is TRBV4-1, the J gene TRBJ1-1; D is unclear. V lost 5 bases and J lost 1, with 8 bases in between. In germline, CDR1 is MGHRA, CDR2 YSYEKL. The CDR3 sequence is 13 residues long. CDR3 in amino acids: CASSARKNTEAFF. The CDR3 DNA follows: TGCGCCAGCAGCGCCCGGAAGAACACTGAAGCTTTCTTT.

This sequence joins TRBV12-3 or TRBV12-4 and TRBJ2-4; 10 bases map to TRBD2. This CDR3 comprises 18 residues. V shed 5 bases and J 1 base; nucleotides not matched to a gene: 11. The CDR3, as DNA: TGTGCCAGCAGTACTAGCGGGATGGCACCTTGGGCCAAAAACATTCAGTACTTC. Its protein is CASSTSGMAPWAKNIQYF.

The gene calls are TRBV5-1 and TRBJ2-6, with 7 positions matching TRBD2. Germline lookup yields CDR1 SGHRS and CDR2 YFSETQ. Trimming took 4 bases from V and 3 from J; bases not matched to a gene: 7. The CDR3 has 16 residues. The CDR3 is CASSKGEGLGANVLTF. Written as DNA, the CDR3 is TGCGCCAGCAGCAAAGGGGAGGGTCTTGGGGCCAACGTCCTGACTTTC.

This clonotype was detected only a few times. The rearrangement uses TRBV4-3 and TRBJ2-1; tentative D call: TRBD2 (6 bases). The V and J ends lost 0 bases and 1 base respectively, with 13 bases between them. Germline-derived CDR1 and CDR2 are LGHNA and YSLEER. This CDR3 is 17 amino acids long. This CDR3 reads CASSQDFGGGSYNEQFF. CDR3 DNA: TGCGCCAGCAGCCAAGATTTCGGCGGAGGGTCCTACAATGAGCAGTTCTTC.